This T cell receptor beta chain was recorded in a study of shared clonotypes between healthy human individuals (dated by TCRdb to the early 2020s). Concerning the study at large: The cohort comprised two women and a few men aged 18 to 49 years. For each donor, CD4 naive and CD4 memory were each given three plates, CD8 naive was given two plates, and CD8 memory was given one plate. To estimate repertoire size and how much clonotypes are shared between individuals, the study performed deep sequencing of blood TCR repertoires from roughly five healthy adults. To increase sequencing depth and limit assay-specific biases, TCR repertoire library preparation and sequencing were carried out by different laboratories using diverse techniques. Between about 0.8 and 9 billion PBMCs per donor were obtained by leukapheresis.

As encoded in the germline V gene (reference sequence), CDR1 is SEHNR while CDR2 is FQNEAQ. The CDR3, from cysteine to phenylalanine, totals 14 residues. CDR3 DNA only is kept here, 42 bases in frame from base 1. V gives up 1 base and J gives up 4 bases, and the segment between their germline ends measures 10 bases. Donors were healthy HIV-negative adults with no recently reported acute infections or vaccinations. Every donor was a Caucasian adult residing in Nashville, Tennessee, USA. CD4+ T cells were enriched by magnetic negative selection; naive cells were then positively selected on CD45RA, and the negative fraction formed the memory subset. Blood was collected by leukapheresis, and PBMCs were isolated by Ficoll-Histopaque density gradient centrifugation and then cryopreserved in liquid nitrogen vapor phase. Analytical flow cytometry was used to check the purity and quantity of each magnetically sorted T cell population. Genomic DNA was isolated from each sorted fraction and quantified by UV absorbance on a Nanodrop 2000c.

Using the deep immunoSEQ assay, TCR CDR3 regions were amplified from genomic DNA by multiplex PCR. For each cell subset, the extracted genomic DNA was distributed evenly across all wells of several immunoSEQ 96-well plates, and each plate served as one replicate. Each replicate PCR for sorted subsets received around 200 ng genomic DNA, equal to roughly 29,000 T cell genomes. The purified libraries were quantified using a Qubit 3.0 fluorometer, sized with a Bioanalyzer 2100, and then quantified again using the KAPA Library Quantification kit. Every immunoSEQ 96-well plate was sequenced on a dedicated single-read 150-cycle Illumina NextSeq 550 flow cell. From the authors' description of their analysis: Because the immunoSEQ output held only junctional sequences and lacked quality scores, the filtering could not match the filtering applied to full-length reads. Sequences were annotated with PyIR, a Python wrapper for IgBLAST v1.9, and V/J genes and CDR3 were assigned using IMGT germline references. Reads were filtered out if the reads had weak V/J assignments (E-value above 1e-6), no CDR3, stop codons, out-of-frame junctions, or ambiguous translated residues. V3J clonotypes were defined as sequences sharing the same inferred V gene, J gene, and CDR3 amino acid sequence. To compute the percentage overlap between repertoires, the number of shared unique clonotypes was divided by the size of the smaller repertoire. Three approaches were used to assess repertoire richness: RTK rarefaction, the Chao1 estimator, and Recon v2.1 estimates of unobserved clonotypes. OLGA was used to compute generation probabilities for all TCRbeta clonotypes that the gDNA method yielded from a handful of donors. The table comes from immuneACCESS by way of TCRdb, which keeps in-frame sequences with V and J called. Part of the clones is missing from these tables; in studies checked, under half for an unresolved V gene and the rest for unknown reasons. V, J and clone size are those of that table, while D and trimming were read from the DNA. This sample gives around 1.1 million clones in total; approximately 77% of them show up just once. Of the sample, roughly 0.83% falls within the top ten clones.

About this clone: Its recognized antigen is unknown. No base quality information exists; no much larger clone differs at one position.

General study outcomes and caveats: Naive subsets generally had larger estimated clonotype richness than memory subsets did. Only blood was sampled, and tissue TCR repertoires likely differ from those in blood. Even with the large sequencing depth, rarefaction of the sorted-subset datasets indicated that sequencing was incomplete. Across a handful of donors, approximately 4.6% of naive CD4, roughly 3.4% of naive CD8, 2.3% of memory CD4, and 0.4% of memory CD8 clonotypes were shared. Pairwise subsampling indicated that sequencing depth was expected to affect the degree of clonotype sharing among donors. The small number of donors limited the genetic and exposure-history diversity represented. Higher generation probabilities were observed for clonotypes shared by all four sorted-subset donors than for non-shared clonotypes.

The chain is made from TRBV7-9 and TRBJ2-5; the D gene is possibly TRBD1 or TRBD2, each agreeing over 5 bases. The sample comprised memory CD4+ T cells from PBMCs. The sample's cell subset or site, from its label and the paper: CD45RA-negative fraction. This TCR was recovered from a young man in good health. Some clones in this sample may be carry-over from other donors' samples. Here the CDR3 is given as CASSLDRGPETQYF. The sequenced DNA: TGTGCCAGCAGCTTAGATAGGGGACCAGAGACCCAGTACTTC.